Reported below is one T cell receptor beta chain. Trimming stripped 5 bases from V and 1 base from J, with 9 bases between. The CDR3 spans 13 residues. Germline CDR1 reads SGHRS; CDR2 reads YFSETQ. Produced via immunoSEQ multiplex PCR; TCRdb's table is partial and in-frame only. The sample yields about 600,000 clones, 97% seen once. This specimen belongs to a study of shared clonotypes between healthy human individuals. The gene calls are TRBV5-1 and TRBJ1-1; D is unresolved. Sequenced sample: naive CD4+ T cells sorted from blood. Indicated subset: CD45RA+ positively selected. This TCR was recovered from a woman younger than 45 in good health. The CDR3 spells CASRTSQNTEAFF. CDR3 nucleotide sequence: TGCGCCAGCAGAACCAGCCAGAACACTGAAGCTTTCTTT.